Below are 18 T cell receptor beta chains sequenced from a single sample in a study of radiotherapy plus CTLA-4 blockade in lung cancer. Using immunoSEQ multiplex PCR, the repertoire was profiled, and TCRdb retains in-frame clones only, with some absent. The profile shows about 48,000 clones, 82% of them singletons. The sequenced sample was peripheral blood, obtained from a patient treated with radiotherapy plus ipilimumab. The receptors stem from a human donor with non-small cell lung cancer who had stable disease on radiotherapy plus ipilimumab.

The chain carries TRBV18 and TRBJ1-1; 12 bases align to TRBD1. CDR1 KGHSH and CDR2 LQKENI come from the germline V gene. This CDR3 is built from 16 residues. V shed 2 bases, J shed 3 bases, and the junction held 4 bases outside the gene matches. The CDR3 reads CASSPGDRGLYTEAFF. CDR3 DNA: TGTGCCAGCTCACCAGGGGACAGGGGGCTGTACACTGAAGCTTTCTTT.

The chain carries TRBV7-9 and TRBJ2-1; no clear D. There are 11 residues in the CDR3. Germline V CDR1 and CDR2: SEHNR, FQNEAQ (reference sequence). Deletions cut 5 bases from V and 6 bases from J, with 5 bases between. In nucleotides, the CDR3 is TGTGCCAGCAGCCCCCGCAATGAGCAGTTCTTC. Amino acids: CASSPRNEQFF.

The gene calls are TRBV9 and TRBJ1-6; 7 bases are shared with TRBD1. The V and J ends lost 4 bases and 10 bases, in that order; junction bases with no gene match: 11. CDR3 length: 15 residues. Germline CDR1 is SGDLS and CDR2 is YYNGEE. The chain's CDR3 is CASSFGQAPGSPLHF. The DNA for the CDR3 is TGTGCCAGCAGCTTCGGACAGGCCCCAGGGTCACCCCTCCACTTT.

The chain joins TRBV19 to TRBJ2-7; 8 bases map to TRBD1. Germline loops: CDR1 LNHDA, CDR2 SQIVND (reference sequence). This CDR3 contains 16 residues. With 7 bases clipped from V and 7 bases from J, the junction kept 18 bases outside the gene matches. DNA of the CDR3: TGTGCCAGTACCAGGGGGCGGACAGCGACAAGGGGTGAGCAGTACTTC. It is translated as CASTRGRTATRGEQYF.

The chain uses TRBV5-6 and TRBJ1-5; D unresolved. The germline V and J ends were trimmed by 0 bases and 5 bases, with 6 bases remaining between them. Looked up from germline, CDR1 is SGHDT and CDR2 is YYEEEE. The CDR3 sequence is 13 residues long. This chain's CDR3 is CASSLGQYQPQHF. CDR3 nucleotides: TGTGCCAGCAGCTTGGGTCAATATCAGCCCCAGCATTTT.

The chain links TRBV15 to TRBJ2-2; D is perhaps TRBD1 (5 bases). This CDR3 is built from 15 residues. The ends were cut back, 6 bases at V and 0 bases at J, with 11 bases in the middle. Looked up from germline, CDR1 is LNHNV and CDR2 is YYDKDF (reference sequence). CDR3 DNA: TGTGCCACCAGAGACCTACAGGCGAACACCGGGGAGCTGTTTTTT. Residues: CATRDLQANTGELFF.

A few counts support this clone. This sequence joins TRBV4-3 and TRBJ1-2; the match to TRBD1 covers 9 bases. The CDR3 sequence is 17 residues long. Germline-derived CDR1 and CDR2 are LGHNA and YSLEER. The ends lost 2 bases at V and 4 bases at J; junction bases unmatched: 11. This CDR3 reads CASSQHNEGQGGYGYTF. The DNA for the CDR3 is TGCGCCAGCAGCCAACATAACGAGGGACAGGGCGGCTATGGCTACACCTTC.

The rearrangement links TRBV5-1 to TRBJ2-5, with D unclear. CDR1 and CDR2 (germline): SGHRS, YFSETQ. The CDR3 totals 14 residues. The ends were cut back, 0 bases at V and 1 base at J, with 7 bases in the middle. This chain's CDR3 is CASSLDLSQETQYF. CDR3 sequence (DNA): TGCGCCAGCAGCTTGGACTTGAGCCAAGAGACCCAGTACTTC. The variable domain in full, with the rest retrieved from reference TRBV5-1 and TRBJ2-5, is KAGVTQTPRYLIKTRGQQVTLSCSPISGHRSVSWYQQTPGQGLQFLFEYFSETQRNKGNFPGRFSGRQFSNSRSEMNVSTLELGDSALYLCASSLDLSQETQYFGPGTRLLVL.

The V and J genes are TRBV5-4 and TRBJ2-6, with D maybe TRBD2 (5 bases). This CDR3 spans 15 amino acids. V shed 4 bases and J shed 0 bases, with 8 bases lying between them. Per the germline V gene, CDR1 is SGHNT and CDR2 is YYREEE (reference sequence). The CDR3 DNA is TGTGCCAGCAGCCCCGAGGGCTCTGGGGCCAACGTCCTGACTTTC. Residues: CASSPEGSGANVLTF. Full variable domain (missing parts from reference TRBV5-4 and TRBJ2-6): ETGVTQSPTHLIKTRGQQVTLRCSSQSGHNTVSWYQQALGQGPQFIFQYYREEENGRGNFPPRFSGLQFPNYSSELNVNALELDDSALYLCASSPEGSGANVLTFGAGSRLTVL.

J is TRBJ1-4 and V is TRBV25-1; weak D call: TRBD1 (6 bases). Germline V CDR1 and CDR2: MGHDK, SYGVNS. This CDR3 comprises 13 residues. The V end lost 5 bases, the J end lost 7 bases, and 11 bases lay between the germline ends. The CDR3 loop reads CASSITGLEKLFF. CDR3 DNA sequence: TGTGCCAGCAGTATAACAGGGCTTGAAAAACTGTTTTTT. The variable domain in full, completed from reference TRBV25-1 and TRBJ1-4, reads EADIYQTPRYLVIGTGKKITLECSQTMGHDKMYWYQQDPGMELHLIHYSYGVNSTEKGDLSSESTVSRIRTEHFPLTLESARPSHTSQYLCASSITGLEKLFFGSGTQLSVL.

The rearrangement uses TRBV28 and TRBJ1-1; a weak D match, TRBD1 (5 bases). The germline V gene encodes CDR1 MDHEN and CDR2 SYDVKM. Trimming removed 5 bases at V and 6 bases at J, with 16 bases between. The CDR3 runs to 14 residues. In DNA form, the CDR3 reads TGTGCCAGCAGTCAAACAGGATTCCCTCCTGAAGCTTTCTTT. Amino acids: CASSQTGFPPEAFF.

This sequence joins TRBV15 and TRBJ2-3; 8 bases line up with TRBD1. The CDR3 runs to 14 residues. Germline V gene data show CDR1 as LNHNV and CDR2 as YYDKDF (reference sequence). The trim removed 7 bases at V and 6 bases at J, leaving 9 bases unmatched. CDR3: CATIPDRGWDTQYF. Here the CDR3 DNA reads TGTGCCACCATACCCGACAGGGGATGGGATACGCAGTATTTT.

CDR3 region: CASSSLWRGLKGYTF. Written as DNA, the CDR3 is TGTGCCAGCAGCTCCCTGTGGAGGGGTTTGAAGGGCTACACCTTC. V is TRBV11-2 and J is TRBJ1-2, with D possibly TRBD1 on 5 matching bases. The ends were cut back, 4 bases at V and 8 bases at J, with 20 bases in the middle. CDR3 length: 15 residues. Germline V gene data show CDR1 as SGHAT and CDR2 as FQNNGV. Full variable domain (missing parts from reference TRBV11-2 and TRBJ1-2): EAGVAQSPRYKIIEKRQSVAFWCNPISGHATLYWYQQILGQGPKLLIQFQNNGVVDDSQLPKDRFSAERLKGVDSTLKIQPAKLEDSAVYLCASSSLWRGLKGYTFGSGTRLTVV.

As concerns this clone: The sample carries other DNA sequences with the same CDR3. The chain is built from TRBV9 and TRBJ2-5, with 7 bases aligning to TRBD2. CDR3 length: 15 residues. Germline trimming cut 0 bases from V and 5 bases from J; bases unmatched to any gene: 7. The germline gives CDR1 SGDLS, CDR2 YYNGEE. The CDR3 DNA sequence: TGTGCCAGCAGCGTAGGACTAGCCGGAACCGAGACCCAGTACTTC. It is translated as CASSVGLAGTETQYF. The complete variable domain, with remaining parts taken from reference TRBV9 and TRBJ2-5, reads DSGVTQTPKHLITATGQRVTLRCSPRSGDLSVYWYQQSLDQGLQFLIQYYNGEERAKGNILERFSAQQFPDLHSELNLSSLELGDSALYFCASSVGLAGTETQYFGPGTRLLVL.

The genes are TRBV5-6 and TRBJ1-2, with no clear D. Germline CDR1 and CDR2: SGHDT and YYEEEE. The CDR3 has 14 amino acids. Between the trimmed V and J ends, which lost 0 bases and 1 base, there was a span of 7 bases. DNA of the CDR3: TGTGCCAGCAGCTTGGCCGCGAATAACTATGGCTACACCTTC. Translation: CASSLAANNYGYTF.

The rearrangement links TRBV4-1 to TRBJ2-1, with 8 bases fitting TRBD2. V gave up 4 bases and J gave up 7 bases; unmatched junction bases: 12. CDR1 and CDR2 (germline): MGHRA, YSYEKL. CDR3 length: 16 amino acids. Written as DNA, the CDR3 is TGCGCCAGCAGCCCGGAGGGAATAGCGGGAAAAAATGAGCAGTTCTTC. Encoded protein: CASSPEGIAGKNEQFF.

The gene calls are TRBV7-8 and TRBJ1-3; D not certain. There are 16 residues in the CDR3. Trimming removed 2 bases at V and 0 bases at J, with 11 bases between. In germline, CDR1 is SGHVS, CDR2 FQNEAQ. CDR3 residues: CASSLRQAHSGNTIYF. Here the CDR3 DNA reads TGTGCCAGCAGCTTACGCCAGGCTCACTCTGGAAACACCATATATTTT.

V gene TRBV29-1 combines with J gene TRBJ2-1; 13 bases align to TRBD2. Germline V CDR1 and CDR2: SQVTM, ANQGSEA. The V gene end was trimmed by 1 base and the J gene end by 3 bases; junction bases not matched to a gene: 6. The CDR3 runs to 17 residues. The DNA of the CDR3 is TGCAGCGTTGAAGGGGGGGGACTAGCGGGATTCTACAATGAGCAGTTCTTC. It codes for CSVEGGGLAGFYNEQFF.